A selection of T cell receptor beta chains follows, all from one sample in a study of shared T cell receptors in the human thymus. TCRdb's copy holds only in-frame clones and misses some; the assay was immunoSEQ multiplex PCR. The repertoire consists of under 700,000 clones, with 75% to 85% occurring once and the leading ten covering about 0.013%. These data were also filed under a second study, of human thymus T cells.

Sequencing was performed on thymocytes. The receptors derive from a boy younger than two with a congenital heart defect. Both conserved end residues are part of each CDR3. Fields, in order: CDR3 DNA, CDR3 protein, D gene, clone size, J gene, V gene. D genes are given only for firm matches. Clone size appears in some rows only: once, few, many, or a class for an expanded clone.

TGTGCCAGCAGGGGCGTACGGCTGCACTCGAAGACCCAGTACTTC,CASRGVRLHSKTQYF,NA,NA,TRBJ2-5,TRBV6-5
TGTGCCAGCAGCCCTGTAGCGGTTCGCACAGATACGCAGTATTTT,CASSPVAVRTDTQYF,NA,few,TRBJ2-3,TRBV27
TGTGCCAGCAGCTCCCCCCGCGGACTAGCGTGGGAGCAGTACTTC,CASSSPRGLAWEQYF,TRBD2,few,TRBJ2-7,TRBV5-6
TGTGCCAGCAGCTTCCCCGGACTAGCGGGAGCTGTAGATACGCAGTATTTT,CASSFPGLAGAVDTQYF,TRBD2,NA,TRBJ2-3,TRBV11-2
TGTGCCTGGAGTCGACAGGGGAGTCAGCCCCAGCATTTT,CAWSRQGSQPQHF,TRBD1,NA,TRBJ1-5,TRBV30
TGCGCCAGCAAATATCACTCCCATGAGCAGTTCTTC,CASKYHSHEQFF,NA,NA,TRBJ2-1,TRBV5-1
TGCAGCGTTGACCCGGGACAGGGGTTCGAGGGCTACACCTTC,CSVDPGQGFEGYTF,TRBD1,few,TRBJ1-2,TRBV29-1
TGTGCCAGTAGTATAGATGGACTAGCGGGAGGAAACGAGCAGTACTTC,CASSIDGLAGGNEQYF,TRBD2,NA,TRBJ2-7,TRBV19
TGTGCCAGCAGTACAGGGGATGTTAACTATGGCTACACCTTC,CASSTGDVNYGYTF,TRBD1,NA,TRBJ1-2,TRBV6-6
TGTGCCAGCAGTTTAACTACAAAACAGGGCGGGCAGTACTTC,CASSLTTKQGGQYF,NA,NA,TRBJ2-7,TRBV27
TGTGCCTGGGATCCGGGACTAGGAATTTACGAGCAGTACTTC,CAWDPGLGIYEQYF,TRBD2,NA,TRBJ2-7,TRBV30
TGCGCCAGCAGAGGGGTGTGTGATGGGCTAGCGGGAGTCATAAGTTGCAATGAGCAGTTCTTC,CASRGVCDGLAGVISCNEQFF,TRBD2,NA,TRBJ2-1,TRBV5-1